This T cell receptor beta chain was observed in a study of blood T cells in healthy people across ages. As to this clonotype: Its antigen is unidentified.

A second PCR of about 6 to 11 cycles used a sample-barcoded 5' primer and a J-beta primer mix. Each CDR3 protein is one row after TCRdb ran MiXCR on the 5' RACE reads. The data show about 1.4 million distinct CDR3 sequences, with almost 60% seen just once and 6.5% to 8.5% held by the top ten. Trimming shortened V by 0 bases and J by 7 bases, and 10 bases separated the two germline ends. Germline V gene sequence: CDR1 SGDLS, CDR2 YYNGEE. The CDR3 covers 14 residues. Broader study findings: Lack of knowledge of donor CMV status possibly confounded expanded clonotype changes.

Sequencing input: blood. The V call is TRBV9, the J call TRBJ1-4, with a weak D call TRBD1 (6 bases). The sequence derives from a man in his late teens or twenties in good health. The CDR3 nucleotides read TGTGCCAGCAGCGTAGGGCAGGGGATTGAAAAACTGTTTTTT. It yields the protein CASSVGQGIEKLFF. The full variable domain, rest sourced from reference TRBV9 and TRBJ1-4, is DSGVTQTPKHLITATGQRVTLRCSPRSGDLSVYWYQQSLDQGLQFLIQYYNGEERAKGNILERFSAQQFPDLHSELNLSSLELGDSALYFCASSVGQGIEKLFFGSGTQLSVL.